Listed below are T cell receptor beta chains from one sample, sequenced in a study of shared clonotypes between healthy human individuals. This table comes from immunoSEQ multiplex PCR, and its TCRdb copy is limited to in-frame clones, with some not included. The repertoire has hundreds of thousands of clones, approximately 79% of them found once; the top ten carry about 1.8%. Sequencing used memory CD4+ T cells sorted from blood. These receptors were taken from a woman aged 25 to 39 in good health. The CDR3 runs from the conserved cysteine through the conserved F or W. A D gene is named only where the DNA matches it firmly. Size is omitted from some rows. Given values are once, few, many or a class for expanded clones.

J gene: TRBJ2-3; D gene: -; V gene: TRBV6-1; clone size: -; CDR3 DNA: TGTGCCAGCAGTGAAGCGGTGAAGGGGGTGGATACGCAGTATTTT; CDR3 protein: CASSEAVKGVDTQYF
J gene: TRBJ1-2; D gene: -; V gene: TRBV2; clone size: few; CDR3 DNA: TGTGCCAGCAGAGCTACTTGGGACTATGGCTACACCTTC; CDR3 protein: CASRATWDYGYTF
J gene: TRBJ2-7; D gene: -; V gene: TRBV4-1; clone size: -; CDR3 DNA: TGCGCCAGCAGCAAGGACAGCTACGAGCAGTACTTC; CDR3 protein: CASSKDSYEQYF
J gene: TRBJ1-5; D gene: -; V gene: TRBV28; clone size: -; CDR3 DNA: TGTGCCAGCAGAATGAACAGGGTTAGCAATCAGCCCCAGCATTTT; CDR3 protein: CASRMNRVSNQPQHF
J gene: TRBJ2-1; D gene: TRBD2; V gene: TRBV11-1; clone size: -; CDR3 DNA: TGTGCCAGCAGCTTAGGGCTCACTAGCGGGAGGGACGCTGAGCAGTTCTTC; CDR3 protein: CASSLGLTSGRDAEQFF
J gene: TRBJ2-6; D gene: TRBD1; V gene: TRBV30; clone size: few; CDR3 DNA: TGTGCCTGGAGTGTACGACGGCAGGGGGCAAGGGCCGGGGCCAACGTCCTGACTTTC; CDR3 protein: CAWSVRRQGARAGANVLTF
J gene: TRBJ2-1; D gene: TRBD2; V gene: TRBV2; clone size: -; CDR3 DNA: TGTGCCAGCAGCCCGGGACTAGCGGGAGGACTCGACTACAATGAGCAGTTCTTC; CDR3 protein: CASSPGLAGGLDYNEQFF
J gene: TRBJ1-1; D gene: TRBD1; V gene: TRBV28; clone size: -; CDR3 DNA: TGTGCCAGCAGTACCCCGACAGGGAAAGCTTTCTTT; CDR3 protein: CASSTPTGKAFF
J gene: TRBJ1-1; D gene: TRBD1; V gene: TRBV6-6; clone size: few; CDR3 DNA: TGTGCCACCGACGATACAGGGGGCGCGAACACTGAAGCTTTCTTT; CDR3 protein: CATDDTGGANTEAFF
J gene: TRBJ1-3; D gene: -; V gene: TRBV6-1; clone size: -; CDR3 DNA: TGTGCCAGCAGTGAAACGGGGTTCTCCGGAAACACCATATATTTT; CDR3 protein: CASSETGFSGNTIYF
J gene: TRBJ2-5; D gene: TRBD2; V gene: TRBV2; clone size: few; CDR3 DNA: TGTGCCACCAAACTAGCGGCGGGTAGTATTGAGACCCAGTACTTC; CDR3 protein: CATKLAAGSIETQYF
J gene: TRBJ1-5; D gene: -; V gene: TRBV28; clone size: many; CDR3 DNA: TGTGCCAGCAGCCGGAATCAGCCCCAGCATTTT; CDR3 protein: CASSRNQPQHF
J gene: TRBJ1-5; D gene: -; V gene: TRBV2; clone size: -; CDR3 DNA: TGTGCCAGCAAACGGGAAACAAGCCAGCCCCAGCATTTT; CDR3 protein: CASKRETSQPQHF
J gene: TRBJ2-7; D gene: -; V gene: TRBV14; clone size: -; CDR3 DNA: TGTGCCAGCAGCCAAGGCCAAAACACAGGCCATCCCTACGAGCAGTACTTC; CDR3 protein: CASSQGQNTGHPYEQYF
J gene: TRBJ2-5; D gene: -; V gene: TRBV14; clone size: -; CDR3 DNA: TGTGCCAGCAGCCAAGCAAACAGCGGAGAGACCCAGTACTTC; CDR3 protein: CASSQANSGETQYF
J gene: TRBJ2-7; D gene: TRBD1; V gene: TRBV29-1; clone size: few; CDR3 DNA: TGCAGCGTTGAAGTCAGAAGCAGGGGGAATCGCTACGAGCAGTACTTC; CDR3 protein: CSVEVRSRGNRYEQYF
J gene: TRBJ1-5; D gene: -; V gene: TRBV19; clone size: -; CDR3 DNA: TGTGCCAGTAGTATATTTGGGGTCGGAGGACAGCCCCAGCATTTT; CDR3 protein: CASSIFGVGGQPQHF
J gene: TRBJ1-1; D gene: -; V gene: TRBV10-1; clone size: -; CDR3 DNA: TGCGCCAGCAGTGAGTCGTATGCGAACACTGAAGCTTTCTTT; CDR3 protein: CASSESYANTEAFF
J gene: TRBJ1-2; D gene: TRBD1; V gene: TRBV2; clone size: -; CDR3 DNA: TGTGCCAGCATCCTAAACCAGGGGGGGGATGGCTACACCTTC; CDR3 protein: CASILNQGGDGYTF
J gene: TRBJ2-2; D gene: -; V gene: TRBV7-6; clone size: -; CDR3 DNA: TGTGCCAGCAGCTTAGTTGACTCCGCGAACACCGGGGAGCTGTTTTTT; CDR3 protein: CASSLVDSANTGELFF
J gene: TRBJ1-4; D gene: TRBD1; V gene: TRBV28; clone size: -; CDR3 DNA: TGTGCCAGCAGCAAACAGGGGTCAACTAATGAAAAACTGTTTTTT; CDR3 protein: CASSKQGSTNEKLFF
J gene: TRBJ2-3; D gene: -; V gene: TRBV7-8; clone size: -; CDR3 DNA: TGTGCCAGCAGCCCGCTGACTAGCACAGATACGCAGTATTTT; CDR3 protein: CASSPLTSTDTQYF
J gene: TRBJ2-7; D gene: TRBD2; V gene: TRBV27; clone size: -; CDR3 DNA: TGTGCCAGCAGTCCTCTAGCGGGAGGGACTGAGGAGCAGTACTTC; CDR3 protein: CASSPLAGGTEEQYF
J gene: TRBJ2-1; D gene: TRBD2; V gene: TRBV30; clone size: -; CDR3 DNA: TGTGCCTGGAGTGTACGGGGGGACTATAGACTCAATGAGCAGTTCTTC; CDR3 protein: CAWSVRGDYRLNEQFF
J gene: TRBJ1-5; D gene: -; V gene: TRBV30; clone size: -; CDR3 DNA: TGTGCCTGGAGCTTAGGGCTGGATCAGCCCCAGCATTTT; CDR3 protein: CAWSLGLDQPQHF
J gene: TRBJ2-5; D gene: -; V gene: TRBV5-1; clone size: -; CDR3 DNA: TGCGCCAGCTGCCCCGGCAGACAGGTGGACTTTTCAGAGACCCAGTACTTC; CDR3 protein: CASCPGRQVDFSETQYF
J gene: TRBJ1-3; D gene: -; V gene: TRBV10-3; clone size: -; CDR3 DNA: TGTGCCATCAGTGAGCTTTCCGGGGGGAACTCTGGAAACACCATATATTTT; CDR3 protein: CAISELSGGNSGNTIYF
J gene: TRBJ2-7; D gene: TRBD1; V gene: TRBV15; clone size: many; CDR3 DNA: TGTGCCACCAGCAGAAGGGGACAGTCTAAAGAGCAGTACTTC; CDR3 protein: CATSRRGQSKEQYF
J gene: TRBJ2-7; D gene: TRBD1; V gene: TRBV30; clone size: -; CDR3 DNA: TGTGCCTGGAGTCATACCGGGACAGGGACGGGGTCCTACGAGCAGTACTTC; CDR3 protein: CAWSHTGTGTGSYEQYF
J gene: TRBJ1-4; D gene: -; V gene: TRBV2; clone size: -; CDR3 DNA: TGTGCCAGCAGTGGTATGACAGCGTCGGACCTTGTGAAACTGTTTTTT; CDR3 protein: CASSGMTASDLVKLFF
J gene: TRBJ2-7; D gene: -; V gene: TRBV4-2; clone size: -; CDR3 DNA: TGTGCCAGCAGCCAGGATACAGCCTACGAGCAGTACTTC; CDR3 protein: CASSQDTAYEQYF
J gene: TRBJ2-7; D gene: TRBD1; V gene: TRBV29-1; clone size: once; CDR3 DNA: TGCAGCGCCAGGACAGGAACCTACGAGCAGTACTTC; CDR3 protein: CSARTGTYEQYF
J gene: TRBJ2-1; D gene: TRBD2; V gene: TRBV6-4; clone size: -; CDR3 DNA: TGTGCCAGCAGTGACTCTTGGCTAGCGGGAGATGAGCAGTTCTTC; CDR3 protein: CASSDSWLAGDEQFF
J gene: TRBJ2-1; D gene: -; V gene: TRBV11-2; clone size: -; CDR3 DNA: TGTGCCAGCAGCTTTACGGCGGGACACAATGAGCAGTTCTTC; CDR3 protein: CASSFTAGHNEQFF
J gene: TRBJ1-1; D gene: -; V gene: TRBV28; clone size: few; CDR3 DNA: TGTGCCAGCAGTTTATTCCAGCTGGACCCGAACACTGAAGCTTTCTTT; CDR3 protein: CASSLFQLDPNTEAFF
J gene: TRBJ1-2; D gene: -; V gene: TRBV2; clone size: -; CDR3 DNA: TGTGCCAGCAACAGCAACTATGGCTACACCTTC; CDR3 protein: CASNSNYGYTF
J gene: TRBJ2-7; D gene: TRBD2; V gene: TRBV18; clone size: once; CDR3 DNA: TGTGCCAGCTCACCAACAATAGCGGGAACCTCCTACGAGCAGTACTTC; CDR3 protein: CASSPTIAGTSYEQYF
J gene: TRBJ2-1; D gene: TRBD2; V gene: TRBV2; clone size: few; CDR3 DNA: TGTGCCAGCAGTGAAGAGGGACTAGCGGGGTACAATGAGCAGTTCTTC; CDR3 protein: CASSEEGLAGYNEQFF
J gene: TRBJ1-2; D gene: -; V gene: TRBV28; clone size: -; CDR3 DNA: TGTGCCAGCAGTTTACGGTATGGCTACACCTTC; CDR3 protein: CASSLRYGYTF
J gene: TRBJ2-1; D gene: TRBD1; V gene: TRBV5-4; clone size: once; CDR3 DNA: TGTGCCAGCAGCTTGGGAGGGGACAGGTTAGGCAATGAGCAGTTCTTC; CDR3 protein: CASSLGGDRLGNEQFF
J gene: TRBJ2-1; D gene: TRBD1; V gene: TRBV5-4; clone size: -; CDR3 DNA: TGTGCCAGCAGCAAAGGGGACAGGGTGTCCTACAATGAGCAGTTCTTC; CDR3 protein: CASSKGDRVSYNEQFF
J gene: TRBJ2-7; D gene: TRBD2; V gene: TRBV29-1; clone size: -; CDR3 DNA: TGCAGCGCAACTCCCGGGACTACCCTAAACGAGCAGTACTTC; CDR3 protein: CSATPGTTLNEQYF
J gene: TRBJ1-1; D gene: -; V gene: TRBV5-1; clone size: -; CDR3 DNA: TGCGCCAGCAGCTTCGAGCAGTTGGCCACTGAAGCTTTCTTT; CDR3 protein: CASSFEQLATEAFF
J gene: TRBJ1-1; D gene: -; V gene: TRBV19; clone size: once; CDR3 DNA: TGTGCCAGTAGCTTCGCCAGGAACACTGAAGCTTTCTTT; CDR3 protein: CASSFARNTEAFF
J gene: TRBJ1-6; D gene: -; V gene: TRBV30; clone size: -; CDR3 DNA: TGTGCCTGGAGTGCAACCGCCCAGTATAATTCACCCCTCCACTTT; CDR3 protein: CAWSATAQYNSPLHF
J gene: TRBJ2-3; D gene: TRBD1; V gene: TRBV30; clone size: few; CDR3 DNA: TGTGCCTGGGAACCGGGACAGAGAGATACGCAGTATTTT; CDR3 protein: CAWEPGQRDTQYF
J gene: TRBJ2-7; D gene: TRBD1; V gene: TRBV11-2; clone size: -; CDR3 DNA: TGTGCCAGCAGCGGGGACAGGCAAACCTACGAGCAGTACTTC; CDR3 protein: CASSGDRQTYEQYF
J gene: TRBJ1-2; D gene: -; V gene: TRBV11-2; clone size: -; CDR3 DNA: TGTGCCAGCAGCTTTGGAGACAGCAACTATGGCTACACCTTC; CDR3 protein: CASSFGDSNYGYTF
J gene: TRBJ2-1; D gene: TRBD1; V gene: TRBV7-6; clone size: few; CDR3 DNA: TGTGCCAGCAGCTTGCGGACAGGGGGTCATGGTGAGCAGTTCTTC; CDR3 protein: CASSLRTGGHGEQFF
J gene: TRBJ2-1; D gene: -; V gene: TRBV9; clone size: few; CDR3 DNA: TGTGCCAGCAGCCCTTCCAATACAGTAGCTAATGAGCAGTTCTTC; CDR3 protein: CASSPSNTVANEQFF
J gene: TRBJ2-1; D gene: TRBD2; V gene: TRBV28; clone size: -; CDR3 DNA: TGTGCCAGCAGTAGTCCCACAAGACTAGCGGGAGGGGGGTACAATGAGCAGTTCTTC; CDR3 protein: CASSSPTRLAGGGYNEQFF
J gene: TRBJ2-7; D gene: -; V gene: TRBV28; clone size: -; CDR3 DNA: TGTGCCAGCAGTTTATATCTCCGCTTATACGAGCAGTACTTC; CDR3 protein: CASSLYLRLYEQYF
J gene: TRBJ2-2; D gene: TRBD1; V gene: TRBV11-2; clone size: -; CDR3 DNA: TGTGCCAGCAGCCACCGTCGGGACAGGGGTACCGGGGAGCTGTTTTTT; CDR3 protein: CASSHRRDRGTGELFF